This TCR beta chain was observed in a study of T cell responses to AZD1222 COVID-19 vaccine (dated by TCRdb to the early 2020s). About the study as a whole: A total of more than 230 trial participants underwent TCR sequencing, of whom more than 200 had received two doses of AZD1222 and 26 had received two doses of the MenACWY control vaccine. Trial participants were enrolled by age into subgroups of 18-55, 56-69 and 70-plus years, and around 150, 29 and 61 TCR-sequenced participants, respectively, were included in these subgroups.

Sample time point, as interpreted from the label and publication: about 28 days (+/-7) after the second vaccine dose. The treatment or condition label of this sample denotes: meningococcal conjugate vaccine given as trial control. The vaccinee samples were drawn from two UK trials, COV001 and COV002, one of which was a single-blind randomized controlled phase 2/3 trial testing AZD1222 (ChAdOx1 nCoV-19) in healthy adults. Trial participant PBMC samples were collected at day 0 and day 28 after the second dose for TCRbeta chain sequencing. The CDR3 regions of human TCRbeta chains were subjected to immunosequencing. As for how the authors treated the data: TCRs in the repertoires were compared against a reference library of SARS-CoV-2-specific TCRs that had been generated with the MIRA antigen-specificity platform. Breadth meant the fraction of unique TCRs that were SARS-CoV-2-associated, whereas depth meant the fraction of total T cells that were SARS-CoV-2-associated. Using the MIRA data, each spike-specific TCR was mapped to the spike region that the TCR reacts to and placed in a CD4 or CD8 class. Log10-transformed breadth and depth values were compared by one-way ANOVA with Sidak's multiple comparisons tests. TCRdb retrieved this table from immuneACCESS and kept in-frame rearrangements only. Not all clones are present; in checked studies, unresolved V genes account for under half, and no reason is known for the remainder. V, J and clone size are taken as reported in that table, and D and trimming were inferred from the DNA itself. This sample has some 170,000 clones in its table, and about 90% of those were observed once. 3.5% to 5.5% of the sample comes from the top ten.

Overall results and qualifications from the work: Only five or six AZD1222 recipients were SARS-CoV-2 seropositive at baseline, limiting conclusions about previously exposed vaccinees. The 56-69-year group was small, and its depth increase did not reach significance, likely because of low power. Vaccine-associated CD4 TCRs spanned the whole spike protein, with dominant responses in regions 160-218 and 743-854. Participants were mostly white British and included more females than males, and it was suggested by the authors that clonal diversity may have been underestimated. Epitopes outside the regions mutated in the B.1.351 and B.1.1.7 variants were reportedly recognized by nearly half of the unique spike-specific TCRs. Because no day 14 peak-response samples were available, the repertoires could be characterized only after the peak T cell response. After two AZD1222 doses, spike-specific TCR breadth and depth were significantly higher than at day 0 and than in MenACWY recipients.

The CDR3 sequence holds 14 residues, the cysteine and phenylalanine included. The kept DNA is CDR3 alone, 42 bases in frame from the first base. This clone occurred once. Its antigen remains undetermined. No quality values exist for individual bases; no much larger clone is one base distant. Sequenced here: peripheral blood, sampled 28 days after the second dose of the MenACWY control vaccine. The rearranged segments are TRBV21-1 and TRBJ2-7; the DNA was not used to check the table's D call, TRBD1. TRBV21-1 is flagged as a pseudogene. The clonotype comes from an adult who received the MenACWY meningococcal vaccine as a control. The CDR3 corresponds to CASSMGHRRYEQYF. The DNA reads as follows: TGTGCCAGCAGCATGGGACACCGAAGGTACGAGCAGTACTTC.